This TCR beta chain was captured in a study of blood T cell repertoires in COVID-19. Study background: Collection of acute and convalescent COVID-19 samples took place in the United States, Italy and Spain. In each case, the material was cDNA or gDNA derived from T cells, B-cell-depleted T cells, or PBMCs.

The method was immunoSEQ multiplex PCR; TCRdb's version includes in-frame clones alone and lacks a portion of them. The sample includes 150,000 to 200,000 clones, almost 80% seen only once; the top ten take 17%. Germline CDR1 SGHVS, CDR2 FQNEAQ. This CDR3 region has 15 residues. Trimming removed 5 bases from V and 1 base from J, with 11 bases in between. Self-reported history from a screening survey and questionnaire set each donor's cohort. V is TRBV7-8 and J is TRBJ1-4, with D perhaps TRBD1 (6 bases). The sequence derives from a woman aged 45-65 years who had recovered from COVID-19. Specimen: PBMCs or T cells enriched from blood (not recorded which). The CDR3: CASSLQQGTNEKLFF. DNA of the CDR3: TGTGCCAGCAGCCTCCAACAGGGAACTAATGAAAAACTGTTTTTT.